A single T cell receptor (beta chain) is shown here with its context. Its antigen is not identified. The sample is drawn from a study of post-analysis software for immune sequencing data. Study at large: The study covered relapsing-remitting, secondary progressive and progressive-relapsing courses of multiple sclerosis.

cDNA libraries of TCR beta carried unique molecular identifiers. Out of about 0.9 to 11 million T cells, a few hundred thousand cDNA molecules were generated. TCRdb re-derived calls from the PCR reads in MiXCR, one entry per CDR3 protein. The sample has 450,000 to 650,000 distinct CDR3 sequences; 44% are singletons. Germline V CDR1 and CDR2: SGDLS, YYNGEE. The germline V and J ends were trimmed by 4 bases and 3 bases, with 14 bases remaining between them. The CDR3 has 14 amino acids. General study results and limits: Controls had significantly higher normalized Chao1 diversity than multiple sclerosis patients. In patients, TRBV5-6, TRBV5-1 and TRBV20-1 belonged to five or six TRBV segments found more frequently than in controls. Samples sharing a preparation batch grouped tightly together when assessed by F measure.

The chain is built from TRBV9 and TRBJ2-7, with unresolved D. The material sequenced was blood. This TCR came from a girl aged 5-17 years with multiple sclerosis. The CDR3 DNA reads as TGTGCCAGCAGCCTGGACGGTTCAAACTACGAGCAGTACTTC. Protein product: CASSLDGSNYEQYF. The full variable domain, completed using reference TRBV9 and TRBJ2-7, is DSGVTQTPKHLITATGQRVTLRCSPRSGDLSVYWYQQSLDQGLQFLIQYYNGEERAKGNILERFSAQQFPDLHSELNLSSLELGDSALYFCASSLDGSNYEQYFGPGTRLTVT.